The 29 T cell receptor beta chains presented below share a single source sample, sequenced in a study of vaccination effects on CD4 cells after COVID-19. The ViraFEST assay expanded antigen-specific CD4+ T cells with viral peptide pools before sequencing. Culture lasted about ten days before CD4+ T cell isolation. The person acquired a PCR-confirmed SARS-CoV-2 infection between March and December 2020. BNT162b2 vaccine or mRNA-1273 vaccine was given to participants in two doses. Their antigens remain unidentified. The table came from immunoSEQ multiplex PCR; TCRdb's copy has only in-frame clones and leaves some out. This sample has approximately 15,000 clones; 76% occur once, and the top ten carry about a fifth. The sequences come from CD4+ T cells from PBMCs cultured with SARS-CoV-2 spike peptides, collected after COVID-19 vaccination. These TCRs come from a human donor who had a prior SARS-CoV-2 infection.

This chain links TRBV5-1 with TRBJ2-1; 9 nucleotides align to TRBD1. The CDR3 runs to 15 residues. V dropped 2 bases and J dropped 4; count of bases not matched to a gene: 4. Germline CDR1 and CDR2: SGHRS and YFSETQ. The CDR3 is CASSLQGADYNEQFF. CDR3 DNA sequence: TGCGCCAGCAGCTTACAGGGGGCGGATTACAATGAGCAGTTCTTC.

Judged by abundance, this clone is medium-sized (0.01 to 0.1%). Other DNA sequences in this specimen translate into the identical CDR3. J is TRBJ2-7 and V is TRBV6-5, with no clear D. V lost 0 bases and J lost 3, with 12 bases in between. The CDR3 extends over 15 amino acids. Per germline, CDR1 MNHEY and CDR2 SVGAGI. Written as DNA, the CDR3 is TGTGCCAGCAGTTACTCTTCGGGCGGAAGCTACGAGCAGTACTTC. Translating it yields CASSYSSGGSYEQYF.

The V call is TRBV19, the J call TRBJ2-7; D is uncertain. CDR3 length equals 15 residues. Trimming shortened V by 1 base and J by 0 bases, and 10 bases separated the two germline ends. Germline CDR1 is LNHDA and CDR2 is SQIVND (reference sequence). CDR3 coding DNA: TGTGCCAGTAGTATAGCCCCTCTCAGCTCCTACGAGCAGTACTTC. It is translated as CASSIAPLSSYEQYF.

This chain links TRBV5-4 with TRBJ2-3, with D possibly matching TRBD1 (6 bases). This CDR3 is 15 amino acids long. Trimming pared 1 base from V and 4 bases from J, leaving 13 bases between. The germline CDR1 and CDR2 sequences are SGHNT and YYREEE (reference sequence). CDR3 amino acids: CASSLRYRVADTQYF. CDR3 nucleotide sequence: TGTGCCAGCAGCTTGAGGTACAGGGTAGCAGATACGCAGTATTTT.

J is TRBJ2-3 and V is TRBV20-1; D unresolved. Deletions cut 3 bases from V and 2 bases from J, with 12 bases between. Germline CDR1 reads DFQATT; CDR2 reads SNEGSKA (reference sequence). The CDR3 contains 14 residues. This CDR3 is CSASLPGVTDTQYF. The CDR3 DNA reads TGCAGTGCTAGTCTCCCCGGTGTCACAGATACGCAGTATTTT.

The J gene is TRBJ2-1, the V gene TRBV24-1, with D perhaps TRBD1 (6 bases). Germline-derived CDR1 and CDR2 are KGHDR and SFDVKD. CDR3 length equals 16 residues. Trimming cost V 4 bases and J 2 bases, with 14 bases left between them. The CDR3 DNA sequence: TGTGCCACCAGTGACCGCCAACAGGGTACCTACAATGAGCAGTTCTTC. This sequence encodes CATSDRQQGTYNEQFF.

The chain combines TRBV7-3 with TRBJ2-1, with unresolved D. Per the germline V gene, CDR1 is SGHTA and CDR2 is FQGTGA. V lost 3 bases to trimming and J lost 6 bases, with 9 bases between them. CDR3 length equals 13 residues. The CDR3 spells CASSFQRLNEQFF. As DNA, the CDR3 is TGTGCCAGCAGCTTTCAGCGACTCAATGAGCAGTTCTTC.

The chain has TRBV12-3 or TRBV12-4 and TRBJ1-1; D not resolved. V lost 1 base and J lost 10, with 7 bases in between. The CDR3 has 11 amino acids. The CDR3 DNA reads as TGTGCCAGCAGTTTAGGCGCCAGAGCTTTCTTT. Its translation is CASSLGARAFF.

This chain links TRBV5-1 with TRBJ1-2, with D maybe TRBD1 (5 bases). CDR3 length: 14 amino acids. Germline V gives CDR1 SGHRS, CDR2 YFSETQ. Trimming took off 1 base at V and 8 bases at J, with 15 bases between the two ends. The CDR3 DNA reads as TGCGCCAGCAGCTTGAGGGCCTCGGGGGAAGGCTACACCTTC. Translated: CASSLRASGEGYTF.

The J gene is TRBJ2-3, the V gene TRBV7-9; D possibly corresponds to TRBD1 (6 bases). CDR3 length equals 14 residues. Trimming stripped 5 bases from V and 5 bases from J, with 14 bases between. Per germline, CDR1 SEHNR and CDR2 FQNEAQ (reference sequence). Here the CDR3 reads CASSRTRQEDTQYF. The CDR3 nucleotides read TGTGCCAGCAGCCGTACCAGACAGGAAGATACGCAGTATTTT.

This rearrangement joins TRBV4-1 to TRBJ1-5; D possibly corresponds to TRBD1 (6 bases). This CDR3 is built from 16 residues. V was trimmed by 3 bases and J by 6 bases, leaving 18 bases between them. Per the germline V gene, CDR1 is MGHRA and CDR2 is YSYEKL. CDR3 residues: CASSHKGILGGQPQHF. The CDR3 DNA follows: TGCGCCAGCAGCCACAAAGGGATACTAGGGGGTCAGCCCCAGCATTTT.

The count of this clone is one. The V gene is TRBV7-3, the J gene TRBJ1-2, with 9 bases lining up with TRBD1. Germline V gene data show CDR1 as SGHTA and CDR2 as FQGTGA. This CDR3 has 12 residues. V lost 1 base and J lost 10; bases outside the gene matches: 1. CDR3 sequence: CASSLRTGDYTF. The CDR3 bases are TGTGCCAGCAGCTTAAGGACAGGGGACTACACCTTC. Looking up the rest from reference TRBV7-3 and TRBJ1-2 gives the full variable domain: GAGVSQTPSNKVTEKGKYVELRCDPISGHTALYWYRQSLGQGPEFLIYFQGTGAADDSGLPNDRFFAVRPEGSVSTLKIQRTERGDSAVYLCASSLRTGDYTFGSGTRLTVV.

In this sample, this clone turned up once. This chain joins TRBV5-4 and TRBJ2-5; the D is unclear. This CDR3 contains 16 residues. Germline V gene sequence: CDR1 SGHNT, CDR2 YYREEE (reference sequence). Trimming removed 4 bases from V and 2 bases from J, with 18 bases in between. Here the CDR3 DNA reads TGTGCCAGCAGCCTCGGGCCCAACCAGAGACAAGAGACCCAGTACTTC. This gives the protein CASSLGPNQRQETQYF.

The V gene is TRBV6-5, the J gene TRBJ1-2; 8 bases agree with TRBD1. The ends lost 8 bases at V and 6 bases at J; junction bases unmatched: 11. The CDR3 extends over 14 amino acids. The V gene's germline CDR1 is MNHEY and CDR2 SVGAGI. This chain's CDR3 is CASRVTGVKDGYTF. Here the CDR3 DNA reads TGTGCCAGCCGAGTGACAGGGGTGAAAGATGGCTACACCTTC.

The V and J genes are TRBV7-2 and TRBJ2-1; D is ambiguous. V was shortened by 5 bases and J by 1 base, with 12 bases between the two germline ends. The CDR3 runs to 15 residues. Germline values: CDR1 SGHTA, CDR2 FQGNSA. CDR3 sequence (DNA): TGTGCCAGCAGCCCTTACATTGAGTCCTACAATGAGCAGTTCTTC. Residues: CASSPYIESYNEQFF.

V usage is TRBV3-1 (or the pseudogene TRBV3-2) and J usage is TRBJ1-1; possible D gene TRBD1, 5 bases. This CDR3 spans 14 amino acids. Germline CDR1 reads LGHDT; CDR2 reads YNNKEL (reference sequence). V lost 4 bases and J 4 bases, leaving 13 bases between the germline ends. The CDR3: CASSRGVMGTEAFF. The CDR3 nucleotides read TGTGCCAGCAGCCGGGGGGTTATGGGCACTGAAGCTTTCTTT.

DNA for the CDR3: TGCGCCAGCAGCATAAGCGGGGGGGCCCCCGGGGAGCTGTTTTTT. Translated, it gives CASSISGGAPGELFF. The chain employs TRBV5-1 and TRBJ2-2; 10 bases fit TRBD2. Germline V gives CDR1 SGHRS, CDR2 YFSETQ. The V segment lost 4 bases and the J segment 6 bases; nucleotides outside the gene matches: 6. The CDR3 totals 15 residues.

The chain uses TRBV10-3 and TRBJ1-1, with TRBD1 as a possible D gene (6 bases). The germline V gene encodes CDR1 ENHRY and CDR2 SYGVKD. The length of the CDR3 is 13 residues. Trimming took off 6 bases at V and 1 base at J, with 9 bases between the two ends. The CDR3 loop is CAISRTENTEAFF. In nucleotides, the CDR3 is TGTGCCATCAGCAGGACAGAGAACACTGAAGCTTTCTTT.

This clone appeared a few times. V usage is TRBV6-2 or TRBV6-3 and J usage is TRBJ2-3; D may be TRBD1 (6 bases). This CDR3 spans 20 amino acids. The V end lost 4 bases, the J end lost 6 bases, and 32 bases lay between the germline ends. Germline V gene lookup returns CDR1 MNHEY and CDR2 SVGEGT. CDR3 nucleotides: TGTGCCAGCAGTTTACGCGCATTCCGGGACATCTACCGTGGAGATGATACGCAGTATTTT. This encodes CASSLRAFRDIYRGDDTQYF.

The chain is built from TRBV6-2 or TRBV6-3 and TRBJ1-2; D uncertain. The germline CDR1 and CDR2 sequences are MNHEY and SVGEGT. Trimming cost V 6 bases and J 1 base, with 15 bases left between them. The CDR3 is 15 amino acids. DNA for the CDR3: TGTGCCAGCAGCGCTGCTGACGGATTTAACTATGGCTACACCTTC. Its protein product is CASSAADGFNYGYTF.

The chain employs TRBV9 and TRBJ1-2, with D possibly matching TRBD1 (5 bases). The CDR3 has 16 residues. V lost 3 bases to trimming and J lost 8 bases, with 23 bases between them. The germline CDR1 and CDR2 sequences are SGDLS and YYNGEE. CDR3 nucleotides: TGTGCCAGCAGCGGACCAATAGACAGTCCCCTGGGGGGCTACACCTTC. Its protein is CASSGPIDSPLGGYTF.

The chain links TRBV7-8 to TRBJ2-7, with a weak D call TRBD1 (6 bases). The V gene lost 4 bases and the J gene lost 7 bases, with 14 bases spanning the gap. Looked up from germline, CDR1 is SGHVS and CDR2 is FQNEAQ. The CDR3 contains 13 residues. For the CDR3, the DNA is TGTGCCAGCAGCTGGGGTCTGAGGGGGGAGCAGTACTTC. It yields the protein CASSWGLRGEQYF.

V is TRBV6-7 and J is TRBJ1-5; no clear D gene. TRBV6-7 is marked as an open reading frame, function uncertain. There are 12 residues in the CDR3. Trimming pared 6 bases from V and 13 bases from J, leaving 16 bases between. The CDR3 nucleotides read TGTGCCAGCAGGCGGACCAGCCTAACGCAGCATTTT. It encodes CASRRTSLTQHF.

The chain couples TRBV7-2 to TRBJ1-1; 7 nucleotides align to TRBD1. This CDR3 has 14 residues. Germline lookup yields CDR1 SGHTA and CDR2 FQGNSA. V lost 4 bases to trimming and J lost 6 bases; unmatched junction nucleotides: 8. CDR3 sequence (DNA): TGTGCCAGCAGCTCCGACAGGGAGCTCCCTGAAGCTTTCTTT. Translation: CASSSDRELPEAFF.

The chain links TRBV20-1 to TRBJ2-2, with D hard to call. This CDR3 is 13 amino acids long. Germline CDR1 is DFQATT and CDR2 is SNEGSKA (reference sequence). Trimming stripped 3 bases from V and 6 bases from J, with 11 bases between. The CDR3 region is CSASRSRSGELFF. The DNA of the CDR3 is TGCAGTGCTAGTCGTAGTCGGTCCGGGGAGCTGTTTTTT.

This clone was seen just once. The chain has TRBV7-9 and TRBJ2-7, with 7 bases aligning to TRBD1. The CDR3 spans 17 residues. The ends lost 3 bases at V and 2 bases at J; junction bases unmatched: 13. CDR1 is SEHNR and CDR2 is FQNEAQ in the germline V gene (reference sequence). The CDR3 region is CASSFYGRQGSTYEQYF. CDR3 DNA sequence: TGTGCCAGCAGCTTTTATGGAAGACAGGGATCAACCTACGAGCAGTACTTC.

J is TRBJ1-6 and V is TRBV6-5; D gene uncertain. V was pared by 2 bases and J by 9 bases, with 5 bases between. This CDR3 is built from 12 residues. Germline lookup yields CDR1 MNHEY and CDR2 SVGAGI. Here the CDR3 DNA reads TGTGCCAGCAGTTACGAGGGTTCACCCCTCCACTTT. It translates to CASSYEGSPLHF.

The chain combines TRBV7-2 with TRBJ2-3; D is undetermined. Looked up from germline, CDR1 is SGHTA and CDR2 is FQGNSA. The V gene lost 4 bases and the J gene lost 0 bases, with 11 bases spanning the gap. CDR3 length equals 15 residues. DNA for the CDR3: TGTGCCAGCAGCTACACATCGTCTAGCACAGATACGCAGTATTTT. Translation: CASSYTSSSTDTQYF.

This clone showed up just a few times. V is TRBV7-2 and J is TRBJ1-5; 7 bases agree with TRBD1. The CDR3 extends over 14 amino acids. Germline trimming cut 5 bases from V and 4 bases from J; bases unmatched to any gene: 5. CDR1 is SGHTA and CDR2 is FQGNSA in the germline V gene. CDR3 in amino acids: CASSGRQGNQPQHF. As DNA, the CDR3 is TGTGCCAGCAGCGGCCGACAGGGTAATCAGCCCCAGCATTTT.